The T cell receptor (beta chain) under discussion was sequenced for a study of cytomegalovirus exposure and HLA in healthy donors listed by TCRdb under 2017. With regard to the full study: In an earlier analysis of several hundred of the donors, about 260 Gb of sequence data and 90 million to 120 million unique TCR beta sequences from about 179 million T cells were reported. An early release covering roughly 640 HLA-typed donors comprised 300 to 350 gigabases of sequencing data and tens of millions of unique TCR sequences. Among the roughly 400 genotyped donors, approximately 76% belonged to the genetic ancestry cluster associated with self-reported Caucasian donors. The study aimed to test whether signatures of past pathogen exposure could be identified by cataloging public T cell receptors. The study used immunosequencing to profile the T cell repertoires of approximately 630 subjects and linked those repertoires to cytomegalovirus serostatus. Along with the approximately 600-subject first cohort, a separate validation cohort of over a hundred different subjects was used. High-throughput TCR immunosequencing, statistical association of individual TCRs with disease status, and machine learning were combined to predict cytomegalovirus infection status. In a later analysis, previously published TCR beta repertoires from 550 to 700 donors were re-analyzed and high-resolution HLA genotyping was added so that TCR occurrence patterns could be studied. In the later analysis, no new phenotypic data were used to find candidate immune exposures; instead, reliance was placed on TCR beta sequences and their occurrence across donors. To decide whether each TCR beta V gene segment behaved as functional or pseudogenic, an earlier analysis of some 570 of the donors relied on high-throughput TCR beta sequencing. Alongside the repertoire data, information on donor age, sex, ethnicity and CMV serostatus was compiled. A later genetic analysis took genome-wide SNP genotypes for about 55% of the 666 donors and used that subset as a discovery cohort. Every discovery cohort repertoire had been produced on one sequencing platform. Class I and class II HLA loci were covered by the typing at four-digit resolution. Typing coverage differed by locus: A, B, C, DRB1 and DQB1 were typed in about 629-640 donors, DQA1 in roughly 510, DPA1 in some 570, and DPB1 in 450 to 490. Roughly five DR-DQ haplotypes were handled as single units for association and clustering, since linkage in the cohort was strong. Among some 400 genotyped donors of the cohort, an average of approximately 240,000 unique TCR beta nucleotide sequences was sequenced per donor, of which 15% to 20% were non-productive. Here is what the overall study found, with its caveats: A cluster of highly shared sequence variants was judged likely to be a technical artifact of the sequencing pipeline. The study listed 164 TCR beta chains as associated with cytomegalovirus. An earlier analysis of approximately 570 of the donors showed that most TCR beta V segments appeared in productive rearrangements either about 87% or about 30% of the time, which broadly matched IMGT annotations. In a later analysis, HLA-associated TCR beta chains were found to be more clonally expanded and to have lower generation probabilities than equally common non-associated chains. Most TCR sequences were seen in very few donors, while some public TCRs were found in many individuals. A later genetic analysis reported fewer N-insertions in productive TCRs among donors in an Asian-associated ancestry cluster than the approximately 700-donor mean. Presence/absence analyses assumed roughly uniform sequencing depth across donors, an assumption that may not hold. For the cohort, immune exposure information was limited to CMV serostatus. It was suggested by the authors that the approach could potentially be generalized to other disease states and immunological phenotypes. In a later analysis, most CMV-associated TCR beta chains were found to appear HLA-restricted, with HLA associations seemingly driven largely by CMV exposure. Because counts were too low, approximately 15 rarely observed V segments, including chromosome 9 orphons, were excluded from the earlier analysis of under 650 of the donors. Linkage disequilibrium might explain the correlated functional status among segregating V segments, but an unknown experimental factor could not be excluded. In a later analysis, several top co-occurrence clusters were reported to appear linked to parvovirus B19, influenza, CMV and Epstein-Barr virus. Because the 87-base-pair reads could not distinguish some IMGT-functional V segments, including TRBV6-2 and TRBV6-3, those segments were excluded. In a later analysis, the rate of TCR association differed among HLA loci, with DRB1 alleles having the most associated TCRs and HLA-C alleles having the fewest. The classifier was reported to diagnose cytomegalovirus status with high specificity and sensitivity in both the original cohort and the validation cohort. A further reported finding was that TCR beta sequences accurately predicted the HLA-A and HLA-B alleles for most subjects in the first cohort. A few of the identified cytomegalovirus-associated TCR beta chains were confirmed in vitro to be specific for cytomegalovirus antigens. A later genetic analysis associated a missense DCLRE1C variant with V-gene and J-gene trimming of TCR beta chains, and an independent cohort replicated the association. Because HLA typing was unavailable for some donors at each locus, only the typed subset was used in association tests. Only TCR beta chains were sequenced in this cohort, and the absence of alpha or paired-chain data limited detectable features. Strong co-occurrence of HLA alleles, especially DR and DQ, made assigning TCR associations to individual alleles difficult. A later analysis associated 15,000 to 20,000 TCR beta sequences with specific HLA alleles at a false discovery rate of 0.05.

The library was prepared using the immunoSEQ multiplex PCR assay. A mixture of 60 forward primers for TCR Vbeta segments and 13 reverse primers for TCR Jbeta segments was used in the multiplex PCR. The CDR3 region of rearranged TCR beta genes was amplified from genomic DNA with a multiplex PCR assay. The amplified TCR beta libraries were sequenced on the Illumina HiSeq System as 87-base-pair reads. The study's processing was this. A later analysis counted around 72 million unique TCR beta chains across the 550 to 750 repertoires, and 9 million to 14 million of these chains were shared by at least two donors. Raw reads were error-corrected and collapsed into unique sequences with a nearest-neighbor algorithm that merged closely related sequences to remove PCR and sequencing errors. To assign V, D and J gene segments, CDR3 sequences were aligned to IMGT reference sequences. For a sequence to be retained, a match of at least six nucleotides was required to both a V gene segment and a J gene segment. A rearrangement was called productive if the CDR3 had no stop codons and remained in frame with V and J, and every other rearrangement was called non-productive. CDR3 was defined according to IMGT convention as the region running from the second conserved V-encoded cysteine to the conserved J-encoded phenylalanine. In an earlier analysis of more than 550 of the donors, sequences lacking an unambiguous match to a single V gene segment were excluded. An earlier analysis of about 590 of the donors classified V segments as functional when productive rearrangements were above 56.7% and as segregating when the standard deviation between donors was above 5%. A statistical classification framework was developed to diagnose cytomegalovirus status using the catalog of TCR beta chain sequences. V and J gene assignment, in a later analysis, came from comparing TCR nucleotide sequences with IMGT/GENE-DB human TR gene sequences. A later analysis assigned CDR3 sequences and most-parsimonious VDJ recombination scenarios with the TCRdist pipeline. In a later analysis, every TCR beta chain was defined by the combination of its CDR3 amino acid sequence and its V-gene family, and reads without a unique V-gene family were dropped. A later analysis removed 550 to 700 highly shared, low-generation-probability nucleotide sequences to deal with suspected cross-contamination and a sequencing artifact. For each public chain, a later analysis derived a clonal expansion index from normalized ranks of inferred template counts within each repertoire. In a later analysis, generation probabilities were computed with a VDJ recombination model fitted to out-of-frame rearrangements, and the resulting probabilities were checked against IGoR. A later analysis scored TCR-TCR, TCR-HLA and TCR-CMV co-occurrence with hypergeometric tests, applying a repertoire-size bias correction to TCR pairs. In a later analysis, false discovery rates were estimated by permuting HLA or CMV assignments 20 times. In a later analysis, co-occurring TCRs were grouped with DBSCAN, and TCRdist sequence similarity was added when clustering was performed within HLA-allele-positive subsets. Repertoires with fewer than 30,000 or more than 120,000 public chains, plus five repertoires with anomalous nucleotide sharing, were excluded from co-occurrence clustering. TCRdb took over this immuneACCESS table, retaining in-frame rearrangements with V and J assigned. Such tables are incomplete; in checked studies, under half of the missing clones stem from an unresolved V gene, and the remainder is unexplained. V, J and clone size are those of that table, while D and trimming were read from the DNA. In all, the sample holds around 120,000 clones, and 80% of those were seen once. Approximately 4% of the sample is in the top ten clones.

As to this clone: Its antigen is not yet known. No quality values exist for individual bases; no much larger clone is one base distant.

The CDR3 covers 13 residues, taking in both the cysteine and the phenylalanine. The DNA shown is the 39-base CDR3, in frame from base 1. Reading the germline V gene gives CDR1 SGHRS and CDR2 YFSETQ. V sheds 0 bases and J sheds 1 base, leaving 4 bases between their ends. The cohort was made up of about 670 healthy bone marrow donors. At the time of sampling, all cohort members were nominally healthy, though unrecorded immune exposures were likely present. The donor was CMV seronegative and was included in the group of about 400 seronegative cohort members. A peripheral blood sample was collected from each donor, and TCR beta sequencing was performed on peripheral blood mononuclear cells. Genomic DNA was extracted from the blood cell samples with the Qiagen DNeasy Blood Extraction Kit.

The receptor chain draws on TRBV5-1 and TRBJ2-5, with no D gene named confidently. This TCR came from a woman in her thirties or forties in good health and CMV-seronegative. Sequenced sample: PBMCs. The sequence in DNA is TGCGCCAGCAGCTTGGTCGGCCAAGAGACCCAGTACTTC. This gives the protein CASSLVGQETQYF.